These 26 T cell receptor beta chains were sequenced from one sample in a study of blood T cell repertoires in COVID-19. The repertoire was sequenced with immunoSEQ multiplex PCR; TCRdb's copy has only in-frame clones and lacks some. Of approximately 300,000 clones listed, around nine tenths are singletons. The sequenced sample consisted of peripheral blood. The receptor set was obtained from a man between 40 and 49 years old with acute or convalescent COVID-19.

This clone is a singleton in its sample. The chain is built from TRBV9 and TRBJ2-1; TRBD2 agrees at 11 bases. Trimming at V came to 0 bases and at J to 12 bases, leaving 8 bases not matched to a gene. Germline assignment: CDR1 SGDLS and CDR2 YYNGEE. This CDR3 has 15 residues. The CDR3 sequence: CASSVVAGGPMWQFF. The CDR3, as DNA: TGTGCCAGCAGCGTAGTAGCGGGGGGGCCCATGTGGCAGTTCTTC.

The CDR3 sequence: CASSFRDSFTDTQYF. For the CDR3, the DNA is TGTGCCAGCAGTTTCCGGGACAGTTTCACAGATACGCAGTATTTT. The chain has TRBV5-8 and TRBJ2-3; 7 bases fit TRBD1. Losses at the gene ends were 5 bases for V and 2 bases for J; bases not matched to a gene: 8. CDR1 is SGHTS and CDR2 is YDEGEE in the germline V gene. The CDR3 contains 15 residues.

The chain employs TRBV9 and TRBJ1-1; D call uncertain. Per the germline V gene, CDR1 is SGDLS and CDR2 is YYNGEE. The V end was cut by 3 bases, the J end by 1 base, with 10 bases between. This CDR3 comprises 14 residues. The CDR3 loop reads CASSGRGGNTEAFF. The CDR3 bases are TGTGCCAGCAGCGGTCGTGGAGGGAACACTGAAGCTTTCTTT. Complete variable domain (other parts from reference TRBV9 and TRBJ1-1): DSGVTQTPKHLITATGQRVTLRCSPRSGDLSVYWYQQSLDQGLQFLIQYYNGEERAKGNILERFSAQQFPDLHSELNLSSLELGDSALYFCASSGRGGNTEAFFGQGTRLTVV.

V and J are TRBV11-2 and TRBJ2-4; maybe TRBD1 (5 bases). The CDR3 runs 15 residues. Trimming removed 1 base at V and 9 bases at J, with 16 bases between. The germline CDR1 and CDR2 sequences are SGHAT and FQNNGV. In DNA, the CDR3 is TGTGCCAGCAGCTTAGCGCCTTCAGCCAGGGCCATTCAGTACTTC. Translated, it gives CASSLAPSARAIQYF.

V and J are TRBV11-2 and TRBJ1-1, with D possibly matching TRBD1 (5 bases). Trimming took 8 bases from V and 1 from J, leaving 14 bases between them. The CDR3 is 14 residues long. Germline V gene sequence: CDR1 SGHAT, CDR2 FQNNGV. The CDR3 DNA reads as TGTGCCAGCCAAAACGGGGGGGGGAACACTGAAGCTTTCTTT. Translating it yields CASQNGGGNTEAFF. Together with reference TRBV11-2 and TRBJ1-1, the CDR3 gives the full variable domain: EAGVAQSPRYKIIEKRQSVAFWCNPISGHATLYWYQQILGQGPKLLIQFQNNGVVDDSQLPKDRFSAERLKGVDSTLKIQPAKLEDSAVYLCASQNGGGNTEAFFGQGTRLTVV.

The rearrangement uses TRBV3-1 (or the pseudogene TRBV3-2) and TRBJ2-7, with 9 bases aligning to TRBD1. Germline trimming cut 1 base from V and 3 bases from J; bases unmatched to any gene: 7. The CDR3 consists of 16 residues. Per germline, CDR1 LGHDT and CDR2 YNNKEL (reference sequence). Written as DNA, the CDR3 is TGTGCCAGCAGCCAAGGAGCGGGACAGGGTTTCTACGAGCAGTACTTC. It codes for CASSQGAGQGFYEQYF.

The chain combines TRBV5-1 with TRBJ1-1, with D possibly matching TRBD1 (5 bases). The V gene's germline CDR1 is SGHRS and CDR2 YFSETQ. V gave up 3 bases and J gave up 0 bases, with 15 bases separating them. The CDR3 length is 16 residues. CDR3 DNA: TGCGCCAGCAGCTCCCGGGGCGCGGGGATGAACACTGAAGCTTTCTTT. This translates into CASSSRGAGMNTEAFF.

The chain employs TRBV30 and TRBJ2-1; TRBD2 aligns across 8 bases. This CDR3 has 15 residues. In germline, CDR1 is GTSNPN, CDR2 SVGIG (reference sequence). Losses at the gene ends were 3 bases for V and 5 bases for J; bases not matched to a gene: 9. CDR3 sequence (DNA): TGTGCCTGGAGCCTCGGGGGGGCCTCACACAATGAGCAGTTCTTC. This sequence encodes CAWSLGGASHNEQFF.

The rearrangement joins TRBV5-8 to TRBJ2-3; 15 bases are a match to TRBD2. Germline CDR1 and CDR2: SGHTS and YDEGEE. Trimming removed 4 bases from V and 7 bases from J; junction bases left unmatched: 7. CDR3 length: 16 residues. The CDR3 sequence: CASSKGLAGGPYTQYF. As DNA, the CDR3 is TGTGCCAGCAGCAAAGGACTAGCGGGGGGGCCCTATACGCAGTATTTT.

The chain carries TRBV11-3 and TRBJ2-2, with 8 positions matching TRBD1. With 5 bases clipped from V and 5 bases from J, the junction kept 10 bases outside the gene matches. The CDR3 runs 16 residues. Looked up from germline, CDR1 is SGHNT and CDR2 is YENEEA. The CDR3 is CASSPRRGQVTGELFF. Here the CDR3 DNA reads TGTGCCAGCAGCCCCCGCAGGGGGCAGGTGACCGGGGAGCTGTTTTTT.

V and J are TRBV12-3 or TRBV12-4 and TRBJ1-2; TRBD1 matches at 9 bases. V was pared by 8 bases and J by 4 bases, with 2 bases of the junction left unmatched. This CDR3 is 12 amino acids long. The CDR3 sequence: CASGDRVYGYTF. The CDR3 region has the DNA TGTGCCAGCGGGGACAGGGTCTATGGCTACACCTTC.

The chain links TRBV21-1 to TRBJ2-7; TRBD1 is the table's D call and was not checked against the DNA. TRBV21-1 represents a pseudogene. There are 14 residues in the CDR3. Here the CDR3 DNA reads TGTGCCAGCAGCAAAGCAGGACACTCCTACGAGCAGTACTTC. The encoded protein is CASSKAGHSYEQYF.

A few counts support this clone. This rearrangement joins TRBV3-1 (or the pseudogene TRBV3-2) to TRBJ2-7; 8 bases map to TRBD1. Per the germline V gene, CDR1 is LGHDT and CDR2 is YNNKEL (reference sequence). With 1 base clipped from V and 2 bases from J, the junction kept 4 bases outside the gene matches. CDR3 length equals 15 residues. The CDR3 sequence: CASSQAETGAYEQYF. DNA for the CDR3: TGTGCCAGCAGCCAAGCGGAGACAGGGGCCTACGAGCAGTACTTC.

This chain connects TRBV30 to TRBJ2-1; TRBD2 matches at 10 bases. Germline CDR1 is GTSNPN and CDR2 is SVGIG (reference sequence). The CDR3 is made up of 14 amino acids. V trimming: 5 bases; J trimming: 3 bases; junction bases outside the gene matches: 4. The CDR3, as DNA: TGTGCCTGGGATAGCGGGGGGCGCTACAATGAGCAGTTCTTC. It yields the protein CAWDSGGRYNEQFF.

The chain uses TRBV27 and TRBJ2-7; the D gene is possibly TRBD1 (6 bases). V lost 4 bases, J lost 7 bases, and 17 bases lay in between. This CDR3 has 14 residues. Germline CDR1 and CDR2: MNHEY and SMNVEV (reference sequence). This CDR3 reads CASSSLTTGREQYF. CDR3 sequence (DNA): TGTGCCAGCAGTTCCCTTACGACAGGTCGAGAGCAGTACTTC.

The CDR3 sequence: CASSIAGGLDEQFF. Here the CDR3 DNA reads TGTGCCAGCAGCATAGCGGGGGGGCTGGATGAGCAGTTCTTC. The chain is built from TRBV6-5 and TRBJ2-1; 11 bases fit TRBD2. V shed 6 bases and J 8 bases; nucleotides not matched to a gene: 6. Germline V lookup: CDR1 MNHEY, CDR2 SVGAGI. CDR3 length equals 14 residues.

V and J are TRBV10-3 and TRBJ2-3; TRBD2 aligns across 13 bases. With V trimmed by 10 bases and J by 2 bases, 3 bases remained unmatched. CDR3 length: 14 amino acids. CDR1 is ENHRY and CDR2 is SYGVKD in the germline V gene. The CDR3 sequence: CATGLAGYTDTQYF. CDR3 nucleotide sequence: TGTGCCACGGGACTAGCGGGGTACACAGATACGCAGTATTTT.

V gene TRBV30 combines with J gene TRBJ2-4; 8 bases fit TRBD2. The CDR3 is made up of 12 amino acids. Trimming cost V 0 bases and J 9 bases; bases outside gene matches: 1. Germline V gives CDR1 GTSNPN, CDR2 SVGIG (reference sequence). This CDR3 reads CAWSVREGIQYF. The CDR3 DNA reads as TGTGCCTGGAGTGTTCGGGAGGGCATTCAGTACTTC.

The chain employs TRBV27 and TRBJ1-2, with D possibly matching TRBD1 (5 bases). The CDR3 has 14 residues. Trimming took 2 bases from V and 7 from J, leaving 14 bases between them. Per germline, CDR1 MNHEY and CDR2 SMNVEV (reference sequence). The CDR3 loop reads CASSLGSTGGGYTF. The CDR3 coding sequence is TGTGCCAGCAGTTTAGGGTCAACCGGGGGTGGCTACACCTTC.

The V and J genes are TRBV7-8 and TRBJ2-3, with a tentative D call TRBD2 (7 bases). V was clipped by 6 bases and J by 5 bases, with 9 bases between them. Germline CDR1 SGHVS, CDR2 FQNEAQ. The CDR3 is 12 amino acids. The CDR3: CASRGGLDTQYF. In nucleotides, the CDR3 is TGTGCCAGCAGGGGGGGGCTAGATACGCAGTATTTT.

The CDR3 loop is CASSLHRAADTQYF. The CDR3 nucleotides read TGTGCCAGCAGTTTACACAGGGCAGCAGATACGCAGTATTTT. The chain recombines TRBV27 with TRBJ2-3; TRBD1 might be the D (6 bases). The CDR3 is made up of 14 amino acids. Germline loops: CDR1 MNHEY, CDR2 SMNVEV (reference sequence). V was shortened by 2 bases and J by 4 bases, with 10 bases between the two germline ends.

Note on this clone: The same CDR3 can be traced to other DNA sequences in this sample. The chain uses TRBV18 and TRBJ1-6; 10 positions agree with TRBD1. Germline V lookup: CDR1 KGHSH, CDR2 LQKENI. V lost 3 bases and J lost 5; bases outside the gene matches: 1. The CDR3 totals 15 residues. CDR3 amino acids: CASSPGQGDNSPLHF. Written as DNA, the CDR3 is TGTGCCAGCTCACCCGGACAGGGGGATAATTCACCCCTCCACTTT.

The chain carries TRBV7-2 and TRBJ1-5; TRBD1 might be the D (6 bases). Germline loops: CDR1 SGHTA, CDR2 FQGNSA. This CDR3 has 14 residues. The V end lost 5 bases, the J end lost 5 bases, and 13 bases lay between the germline ends. The CDR3 DNA follows: TGTGCCAGCAGCCGGGAGGGGGATGATCAGCCCCAGCATTTT. This codes for CASSREGDDQPQHF. The complete variable domain, with remaining parts taken from reference TRBV7-2 and TRBJ1-5, reads GAGVSQSPSNKVTEKGKDVELRCDPISGHTALYWYRQSLGQGLEFLIYFQGNSAPDKSGLPSDRFSAERTGGSVSTLTIQRTQQEDSAVYLCASSREGDDQPQHFGDGTRLSIL.

The V and J genes are TRBV2 and TRBJ2-2; D is possibly TRBD1 (5 bases). The length of the CDR3 is 20 residues. V was cut by 7 bases and J by 0 bases, with 27 bases left in between. Germline lookup yields CDR1 SNHLY and CDR2 FYNNEI. The CDR3 region is CASKGLGLPGHSSNTGELFF. The CDR3 DNA sequence: TGTGCCAGCAAAGGCTTGGGTCTACCTGGACACAGCTCGAACACCGGGGAGCTGTTTTTT.

The chain is built from TRBV2 and TRBJ1-5; maybe TRBD1 (6 bases). V was trimmed by 6 bases and J by 2 bases, leaving 14 bases between them. Germline assignment: CDR1 SNHLY and CDR2 FYNNEI. CDR3 size: 15 residues. Written as DNA, the CDR3 is TGTGCCAGCAGCTCTGACAGGTGGGGCAATCAGCCCCAGCATTTT. Amino acids: CASSSDRWGNQPQHF.

This clone has just one count. The chain couples TRBV6-1 to TRBJ2-7; D is ambiguous. Germline V gene data show CDR1 as MNHNS and CDR2 as SASEGT. The CDR3 runs to 12 residues. Trimming shortened V by 1 base and J by 3 bases, and 4 bases separated the two germline ends. The DNA for the CDR3 is TGTGCCAGCAGTGAAGTCAGCTACGAGCAGTACTTC. Its protein is CASSEVSYEQYF.